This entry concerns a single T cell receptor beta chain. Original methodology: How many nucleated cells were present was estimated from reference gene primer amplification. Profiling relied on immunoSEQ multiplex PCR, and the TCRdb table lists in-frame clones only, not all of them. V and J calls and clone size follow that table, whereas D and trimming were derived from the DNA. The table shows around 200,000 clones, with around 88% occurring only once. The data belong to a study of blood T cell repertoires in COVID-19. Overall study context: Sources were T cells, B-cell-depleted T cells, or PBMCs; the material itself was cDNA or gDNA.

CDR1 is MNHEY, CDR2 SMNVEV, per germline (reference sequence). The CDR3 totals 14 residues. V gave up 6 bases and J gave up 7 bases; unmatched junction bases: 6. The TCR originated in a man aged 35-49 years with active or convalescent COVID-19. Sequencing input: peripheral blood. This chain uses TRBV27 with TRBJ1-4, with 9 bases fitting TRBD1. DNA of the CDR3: TGTGCCAGCAGCTGGACAGGGGAAGGTGAAAAACTGTTTTTT. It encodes CASSWTGEGEKLFF.